A single sample is the source of the 11 T cell receptor beta chains below, sequenced in a study of blood T cell repertoires in COVID-19. TCRdb's table, derived via immunoSEQ multiplex PCR, lists solely in-frame clones and lacks some. Among approximately 410,000 clones listed, 86% were seen once. Sample: peripheral blood. All receptors derive from a woman under 40 with active or convalescent COVID-19.

This chain uses TRBV4-1 with TRBJ1-1; tentative D call: TRBD1 (6 bases). CDR3 length: 18 amino acids. V lost 1 base to trimming and J lost 0 bases, with 18 bases between them. Per the germline V gene, CDR1 is MGHRA and CDR2 is YSYEKL. The CDR3 DNA reads as TGCGCCAGCAGCCAAGCCCCTCTACAGGGCCCGATGAACACTGAAGCTTTCTTT. This sequence encodes CASSQAPLQGPMNTEAFF.

This chain joins TRBV5-8 and TRBJ1-1; tentative D call: TRBD1 (5 bases). The length of the CDR3 is 14 residues. The V and J ends lost 0 bases and 4 bases respectively, with 10 bases between them. The germline gives CDR1 SGHTS, CDR2 YDEGEE. The CDR3 DNA sequence: TGTGCCAGCAGCTTGGTCAGGGTGGCCACTGAAGCTTTCTTT. This codes for CASSLVRVATEAFF.

A few counts support this clone. The chain joins TRBV19 to TRBJ1-2; D perhaps matches TRBD1 (5 bases). Germline V gene lookup returns CDR1 LNHDA and CDR2 SQIVND (reference sequence). This CDR3 has 17 residues. V was clipped by 6 bases and J by 3 bases, with 23 bases between them. CDR3 sequence reads: CASRARGGTGFDYGYTF. For the CDR3, the DNA is TGTGCCAGTAGAGCTCGGGGGGGGACGGGATTTGACTATGGCTACACCTTC.

The chain couples TRBV10-3 to TRBJ1-5; D not resolved. This CDR3 is 15 amino acids long. Germline CDR1 reads ENHRY; CDR2 reads SYGVKD. The V and J ends lost 3 bases and 1 base respectively, with 10 bases between them. CDR3 sequence: CAISDRPGSNQPQHF. The CDR3 nucleotides read TGTGCCATCAGTGATCGCCCGGGAAGCAATCAGCCCCAGCATTTT.

The gene calls are TRBV2 and TRBJ1-1; D gene unclear. The CDR3 runs to 13 residues. V lost 7 bases and J lost 0, with 9 bases in between. Germline assignment: CDR1 SNHLY and CDR2 FYNNEI. In DNA form, the CDR3 reads TGTGCCAGCAATCGACTAATGAACACTGAAGCTTTCTTT. This gives the protein CASNRLMNTEAFF.

CDR3 DNA sequence: TGTGCCTGGCTCCCCTTCAGGGGGCGTCGAGAGACCCAGTACTTC. Translated: CAWLPFRGRRETQYF. The chain links TRBV30 to TRBJ2-5, with TRBD1 matching 8 bases. The CDR3 consists of 15 residues. In germline, CDR1 is GTSNPN, CDR2 SVGIG (reference sequence). V shed 5 bases and J 4 bases; nucleotides not matched to a gene: 12.

The chain links TRBV27 to TRBJ2-3; D not resolved. Germline V gene data show CDR1 as MNHEY and CDR2 as SMNVEV (reference sequence). The V end was cut by 5 bases, the J end by 0 bases, with 12 bases between. This CDR3 contains 15 residues. The CDR3, as DNA: TGTGCCAGCAGTAGCGATCTAGGAAGCACAGATACGCAGTATTTT. Amino acid sequence: CASSSDLGSTDTQYF.

This clone occurred a few times. The chain couples TRBV27 to TRBJ2-7; 7 bases line up with TRBD1. CDR1 and CDR2 from the germline V gene are MNHEY and SMNVEV (reference sequence). The CDR3 has 14 residues. Germline trimming cut 5 bases from V and 7 bases from J; bases unmatched to any gene: 11. CDR3 loop: CASSMAGGKWEQYF. The CDR3 DNA sequence: TGTGCCAGCAGTATGGCAGGGGGTAAGTGGGAGCAGTACTTC.

V gene TRBV27 combines with J gene TRBJ1-2, with no clear D. Per germline, CDR1 MNHEY and CDR2 SMNVEV (reference sequence). This CDR3 is 13 amino acids long. Trimming removed 2 bases at V and 6 bases at J, with 10 bases between. The CDR3 DNA follows: TGTGCCAGCAGTTTAATTACCGGGAATGGCTACACCTTC. As protein: CASSLITGNGYTF.

The chain recombines TRBV11-2 with TRBJ2-3; D might be TRBD2 (6 bases). V lost 5 bases, J lost 2 bases, and 14 bases lay in between. Germline values: CDR1 SGHAT, CDR2 FQNNGV. The CDR3 loop spans 15 amino acids. CDR3 coding DNA: TGTGCCAGCAGCCTAGCCGGGACTTCCACAGATACGCAGTATTTT. Residues: CASSLAGTSTDTQYF.

This sequence joins TRBV18 and TRBJ1-4, with D maybe TRBD1 (6 bases). This CDR3 is 16 amino acids long. The V and J ends lost 4 bases and 4 bases respectively, with 16 bases between them. Germline CDR1 and CDR2: KGHSH and LQKENI. Written as DNA, the CDR3 is TGTGCCAGCTCACAGAGCCGACAGGCGTTTAATGAAAAACTGTTTTTT. This sequence encodes CASSQSRQAFNEKLFF.